Shown below are 24 T cell receptor beta chains from a single sample sequenced in a study of OX40 agonist ivuxolimab in advanced cancers. Some clones are missing from TCRdb's copy, which holds only in-frame ones; the method was immunoSEQ multiplex PCR. The repertoire consists of 100,000 to 120,000 clones, with roughly 90% occurring once and the leading ten covering about 0.28%. Sequences were derived from CD4+ or CD8+ T cells sorted from blood, sampled in a trial of the OX40 agonist ivuxolimab. All receptors derive from an adult with an advanced solid tumor such as melanoma, head and neck, liver or kidney cancer.

The chain couples TRBV9 to TRBJ2-3; D may be TRBD2 (6 bases). V gave up 3 bases and J gave up 4 bases, with 6 bases separating them. Looked up from germline, CDR1 is SGDLS and CDR2 is YYNGEE. The CDR3 extends over 12 amino acids. The CDR3 loop reads CASSASADTQYF. In DNA form, the CDR3 reads TGTGCCAGCAGCGCTAGCGCAGATACGCAGTATTTT.

The chain's CDR3 is CASSLGRLRNEQFF. DNA of the CDR3: TGTGCCAGCAGCTTAGGTCGGCTCAGGAATGAGCAGTTCTTC. The chain couples TRBV11-2 to TRBJ2-1; D gene ambiguous. Germline CDR1 reads SGHAT; CDR2 reads FQNNGV. This CDR3 is built from 14 residues. The V end was cut by 1 base, the J end by 7 bases, with 11 bases between.

The chain links TRBV2 to TRBJ1-5, with TRBD1 as a possible D gene (6 bases). The germline gives CDR1 SNHLY, CDR2 FYNNEI. V lost 3 bases to trimming and J lost 5 bases, with 14 bases between them. The CDR3 totals 15 residues. DNA for the CDR3: TGTGCCAGCAGTGAGGGGGCAGGGGACTATCAGCCCCAGCATTTT. Protein product: CASSEGAGDYQPQHF. Filled out from reference TRBV2 and TRBJ1-5, the complete variable domain reads EPEVTQTPSHQVTQMGQEVILRCVPISNHLYFYWYRQILGQKVEFLVSFYNNEISEKSEIFDDQFSVERPDGSNFTLKIRSTKLEDSAMYFCASSEGAGDYQPQHFGDGTRLSIL.

J is TRBJ2-2 and V is TRBV7-9; the D is unclear. V lost 1 base and J 4 bases, leaving 10 bases between the germline ends. Per germline, CDR1 SEHNR and CDR2 FQNEAQ (reference sequence). The CDR3 extends over 15 amino acids. For the CDR3, the DNA is TGTGCCAGCAGCTTAGGAGGTCCGGGCACCGGGGAGCTGTTTTTT. It codes for CASSLGGPGTGELFF.

The chain carries TRBV15 and TRBJ2-5; 14 bases match TRBD2. V lost 3 bases and J lost 3; bases outside the gene matches: 9. The CDR3 is made up of 18 amino acids. The V gene's germline CDR1 is LNHNV and CDR2 YYDKDF (reference sequence). In nucleotides, the CDR3 is TGTGCCACCAGCAGGGGACCTCCGGGACTAGCGGGAGAAGAGACCCAGTACTTC. It encodes CATSRGPPGLAGEETQYF.

The CDR3 region is CASSSALGANVLTF. Here the CDR3 DNA reads TGTGCCAGCAGCTCGGCGTTGGGGGCCAACGTCCTGACTTTC. The chain has TRBV11-1 and TRBJ2-6; D gene uncertain. Germline values: CDR1 SGHAT, CDR2 FQDESV (reference sequence). Trimming pared 4 bases from V and 4 bases from J, leaving 8 bases between. The CDR3 totals 14 residues.

V usage is TRBV4-3 and J usage is TRBJ1-6, with D uncertain. Germline V gene sequence: CDR1 LGHNA, CDR2 YSLEER. V was clipped by 0 bases and J by 9 bases, with 12 bases between them. The CDR3 runs to 15 residues. The CDR3 DNA sequence: TGCGCCAGCAGCCAAGAACCCGCAGGTAGTTCACCCCTCCACTTT. It codes for CASSQEPAGSSPLHF.

This chain links TRBV13 with TRBJ1-2; D is ambiguous. V was clipped by 5 bases and J by 2 bases, with 18 bases between them. Per the germline V gene, CDR1 is PRHDT and CDR2 is FYEKMQ (reference sequence). The length of the CDR3 is 16 residues. CDR3 nucleotides: TGTGCCAGCAGCCGTGCGCCGGAGATATTCAACTATGGCTACACCTTC. Encoded protein: CASSRAPEIFNYGYTF.

V gene TRBV6-1 combines with J gene TRBJ2-1, with a weak D call TRBD2 (6 bases). Germline V CDR1 and CDR2: MNHNS, SASEGT. V was pared by 8 bases and J by 1 base, with 15 bases between. The CDR3 sequence is 15 residues long. The CDR3 sequence: CASSPTGESYNEQFF. The CDR3 region has the DNA TGTGCCAGCTCCCCCACGGGGGAGTCCTACAATGAGCAGTTCTTC.

The rearrangement uses TRBV19 and TRBJ2-7; TRBD1 matches 8 bases. CDR1 and CDR2 (germline): LNHDA, SQIVND (reference sequence). After removal of 8 bases from V and 3 bases from J, the junction contained 6 bases not matched to a gene. The CDR3 extends over 13 amino acids. CDR3 loop: CASRTGQGYEQYF. Here the CDR3 DNA reads TGTGCCAGTCGGACCGGACAGGGCTACGAGCAGTACTTC.

This clone has only one observation. The chain links TRBV5-6 to TRBJ2-3; TRBD1 agrees at 12 bases. Germline lookup yields CDR1 SGHDT and CDR2 YYEEEE. V was clipped by 4 bases and J by 5 bases; unmatched bases: 5. The CDR3 extends over 15 amino acids. For the CDR3, the DNA is TGTGCCAGCAGCCTGGGACAGGGGGCTGGAGATACGCAGTATTTT. Translating it yields CASSLGQGAGDTQYF.

Here the CDR3 reads CASSLSGQGTWYTEAFF. The CDR3, as DNA: TGTGCCAGCAGTTTATCGGGACAGGGGACCTGGTACACTGAAGCTTTCTTT. This chain connects TRBV27 to TRBJ1-1, with TRBD1 identical over 10 bases. The CDR3 covers 17 residues. The junction had 7 bases not matched to a gene; V was cut back by 0 bases and J by 3 bases. Germline CDR1 and CDR2: MNHEY and SMNVEV (reference sequence).

This clone is a singleton in its sample. The V call is TRBV7-9, the J call TRBJ2-1, with D perhaps matching TRBD2 (6 bases). CDR1 and CDR2 from the germline V gene are SEHNR and FQNEAQ (reference sequence). With 5 bases removed from V and 0 bases from J, the gap between germline ends came to 20 bases. The CDR3 length is 18 residues. CDR3 DNA sequence: TGTGCCAGCAGCCCAGCGGGCGGGGCCCCAAGCTCCTACAATGAGCAGTTCTTC. This gives the protein CASSPAGGAPSSYNEQFF.

The chain employs TRBV5-1 and TRBJ2-2; D is undetermined. CDR3 size: 16 residues. The germline V and J ends were trimmed by 0 bases and 0 bases, with 9 bases remaining between them. Germline-derived CDR1 and CDR2 are SGHRS and YFSETQ. CDR3 sequence: CASSLERGANTGELFF. In nucleotides, the CDR3 is TGCGCCAGCAGCTTGGAACGCGGCGCGAACACCGGGGAGCTGTTTTTT.

This clone has just one count. V gene TRBV7-3 combines with J gene TRBJ2-1, with TRBD2 matching over 11 bases. Germline V gene sequence: CDR1 SGHTA, CDR2 FQGTGA. The V segment lost 0 bases and the J segment 5 bases; nucleotides outside the gene matches: 12. The CDR3 covers 19 residues. The CDR3, as DNA: TGTGCCAGCAGCTTAACCTTAAACCTGGGACTAGCGGCCAACAATGAGCAGTTCTTC. This gives the protein CASSLTLNLGLAANNEQFF.

This chain connects TRBV18 to TRBJ1-1; D not certain. Germline loops: CDR1 KGHSH, CDR2 LQKENI. The length of the CDR3 is 16 residues. Trimming removed 0 bases at V and 5 bases at J, with 16 bases between. As DNA, the CDR3 is TGTGCCAGCTCACCACCGGAGCTCCGGAAAAAAACTGAAGCTTTCTTT. Translation: CASSPPELRKKTEAFF.

The chain is built from TRBV5-4 and TRBJ2-5; tentative D call: TRBD2 (6 bases). V lost 1 base and J 2 bases, leaving 12 bases between the germline ends. Looked up from germline, CDR1 is SGHNT and CDR2 is YYREEE (reference sequence). CDR3 length equals 15 residues. The CDR3 bases are TGTGCCAGCAGCTTGTCGGGGGACCCGCAAGAGACCCAGTACTTC. Translated: CASSLSGDPQETQYF.

The rearrangement joins TRBV4-3 to TRBJ1-2; D not resolved. V was shortened by 2 bases and J by 4 bases, with 11 bases between the two germline ends. Looked up from germline, CDR1 is LGHNA and CDR2 is YSLEER. This CDR3 region has 14 residues. Written as DNA, the CDR3 is TGCGCCAGCAGCCAACAACAGTCTTTCTATGGCTACACCTTC. This gives the protein CASSQQQSFYGYTF.

This clone was recorded a few times. The CDR3 DNA reads TGTGCCAGCAGCACTCAGAGGGGGCACACTGAAGCTTTCTTT. This codes for CASSTQRGHTEAFF. The chain is built from TRBV7-2 and TRBJ1-1; 7 bases agree with TRBD1. V lost 5 bases to trimming and J lost 3 bases; unmatched junction nucleotides: 6. Germline V gene data show CDR1 as SGHTA and CDR2 as FQGNSA. CDR3 size: 14 residues.

The chain uses TRBV11-1 and TRBJ1-1; maybe TRBD1 (5 bases). The CDR3 contains 15 residues. Trimming shortened V by 1 base and J by 2 bases, and 11 bases separated the two germline ends. The germline gives CDR1 SGHAT, CDR2 FQDESV (reference sequence). This chain's CDR3 is CASSLVGDSNTEAFF. DNA of the CDR3: TGTGCCAGCAGCTTAGTAGGGGATTCCAACACTGAAGCTTTCTTT.

J is TRBJ2-1 and V is TRBV7-9; D remains unclear. The CDR3 has 13 residues. V was trimmed by 4 bases and J by 10 bases, leaving 14 bases between them. From germline, CDR1 is SEHNR and CDR2 FQNEAQ (reference sequence). The CDR3 DNA follows: TGTGCCAGCAGCTCCGGACGGACGGAGGAGCAGTTCTTC. Translating gives CASSSGRTEEQFF.

CDR3 sequence reads: CASSLGAGDYEQFF. Here the CDR3 DNA reads TGCGCCAGCAGCTTGGGGGCGGGAGATTATGAGCAGTTCTTC. This chain joins TRBV5-1 and TRBJ2-1; TRBD2 matches at 7 bases. Germline values: CDR1 SGHRS, CDR2 YFSETQ. J was trimmed by 8 bases and V by 0 bases; bases with no gene match: 5. The CDR3 runs to 14 residues.

The chain has TRBV11-1 and TRBJ1-1; D possibly corresponds to TRBD1 (5 bases). The CDR3 spans 14 residues. The germline V and J ends were trimmed by 5 bases and 7 bases, with 17 bases remaining between them. CDR1 and CDR2 from the germline V gene are SGHAT and FQDESV (reference sequence). Here the CDR3 reads CASSQAGRGLEAFF. CDR3 nucleotide sequence: TGTGCCAGCAGCCAAGCGGGACGGGGCCTTGAAGCTTTCTTT.

The chain recombines TRBV21-1 with TRBJ2-3; the D call of TRBD2 is as the table states it, not checked on the DNA. TRBV21-1 is a recognized pseudogene. The CDR3 spans 16 residues. This CDR3 reads CASRSGGSTSTDTQYF. In nucleotides, the CDR3 is TGTGCCAGCCGTAGTGGAGGTTCGACTAGCACAGATACGCAGTATTTT.